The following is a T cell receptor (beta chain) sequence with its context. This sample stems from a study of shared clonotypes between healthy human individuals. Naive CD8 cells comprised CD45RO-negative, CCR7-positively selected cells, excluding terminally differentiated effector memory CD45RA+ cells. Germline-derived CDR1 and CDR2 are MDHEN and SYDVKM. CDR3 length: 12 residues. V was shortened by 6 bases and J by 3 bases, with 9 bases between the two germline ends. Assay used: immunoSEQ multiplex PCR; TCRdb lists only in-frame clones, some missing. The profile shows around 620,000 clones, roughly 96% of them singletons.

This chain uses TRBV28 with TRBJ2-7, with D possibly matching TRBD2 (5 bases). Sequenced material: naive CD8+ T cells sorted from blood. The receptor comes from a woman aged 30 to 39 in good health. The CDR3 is CASRSEGYEQYF. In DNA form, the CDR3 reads TGTGCCAGCAGGTCAGAGGGCTACGAGCAGTACTTC.